The 11 T cell receptor beta chains reported below all come from one sample, sequenced in a study of T cells in tuberculosis. Only in-frame clones appear in the TCRdb table, and some are missing; sequencing was by immunoSEQ multiplex PCR. This sample carries tens of thousands of clones, 85% to 95% of them seen once, and the ten largest clones take around 7.7%. The specimen sequenced was PBMCs. These receptors originate from a donor aged 10 to 29 with latent tuberculosis or without tuberculosis infection. Some clones in this sample may be carry-over from other donors' samples.

DNA of the CDR3: TGTGCCATCAGTGAGTCTATCAGGGAGGGCGAGCAGTACTTC. This codes for CAISESIREGEQYF. The genes are TRBV10-3 and TRBJ2-7; 7 nucleotides agree with TRBD2. Germline V CDR1 and CDR2: ENHRY, SYGVKD. After removal of 0 bases from V and 6 bases from J, the junction contained 5 bases not matched to a gene. This CDR3 is built from 14 residues.

The J gene is TRBJ2-7, the V gene TRBV13; 10 bases line up with TRBD1. V lost 5 bases, J lost 5 bases, and 6 bases stayed unmatched. CDR1 is PRHDT, CDR2 FYEKMQ, per germline (reference sequence). The CDR3 runs 14 residues. CDR3 in amino acids: CASSRTGGVDEQYF. The CDR3 DNA reads as TGTGCCAGCAGCCGGACAGGGGGTGTCGACGAGCAGTACTTC. The complete variable domain, with remaining parts taken from reference TRBV13 and TRBJ2-7, reads AAGVIQSPRHLIKEKRETATLKCYPIPRHDTVYWYQQGPGQDPQFLISFYEKMQSDKGSIPDRFSAQQFSDYHSELNMSSLELGDSALYFCASSRTGGVDEQYFGPGTRLTVT.

J is TRBJ1-1 and V is TRBV7-9; 7 positions match TRBD1. Per the germline V gene, CDR1 is SEHNR and CDR2 is FQNEAQ (reference sequence). The CDR3 loop spans 19 amino acids. V lost 6 bases and J lost 0; bases outside the gene matches: 19. CDR3 DNA sequence: TGTGCCAGCAGAGACGAGTACCTTTTGACGGGACAGATGAACACTGAAGCTTTCTTT. Residues: CASRDEYLLTGQMNTEAFF.

The chain is built from TRBV5-4 and TRBJ2-1; TRBD2 aligns across 8 bases. The trim removed 2 bases at V and 6 bases at J, leaving 13 bases unmatched. Germline values: CDR1 SGHNT, CDR2 YYREEE (reference sequence). CDR3 length: 17 amino acids. CDR3 loop: CASSFTAGTSWVNEQFF. The CDR3 coding sequence is TGTGCCAGCAGCTTTACTGCCGGGACTAGTTGGGTCAATGAGCAGTTCTTC.

V is TRBV2 and J is TRBJ1-1, with D perhaps matching TRBD1 (5 bases). Looked up from germline, CDR1 is SNHLY and CDR2 is FYNNEI. CDR3 length: 14 amino acids. Trimming shortened V by 6 bases and J by 4 bases, and 15 bases separated the two germline ends. The DNA for the CDR3 is TGTGCCAGCAGCGAAACCAGGGTTCTCACTGAAGCTTTCTTT. Translation gives CASSETRVLTEAFF.

V usage is TRBV27 and J usage is TRBJ1-6; possibly TRBD1 for D (5 bases). The CDR3 sequence is 17 residues long. V lost 5 bases to trimming and J lost 8 bases, with 22 bases between them. The germline V gene has CDR1 MNHEY and CDR2 SMNVEV (reference sequence). CDR3 loop: CASSLRFGGGVYSPLHF. CDR3 bases: TGTGCCAGCAGTCTTCGATTCGGGGGTGGAGTTTATTCACCCCTCCACTTT.

This clone turned up a few times. This chain connects TRBV2 to TRBJ1-2, with 8 bases identical to TRBD1. The CDR3 length is 12 residues. Germline lookup yields CDR1 SNHLY and CDR2 FYNNEI. The ends lost 6 bases at V and 8 bases at J; junction bases unmatched: 5. The CDR3 spells CASSLRGLGYTF. In DNA form, the CDR3 reads TGTGCCAGCAGCCTCAGGGGGCTGGGCTACACCTTC.

This chain links TRBV7-9 with TRBJ1-4; TRBD1 matches 7 bases. J lost 5 bases, V lost 1 base, and 4 bases had no gene match. The CDR3 has 15 residues. Germline assignment: CDR1 SEHNR and CDR2 FQNEAQ (reference sequence). CDR3 coding DNA: TGTGCCAGCAGCTTAGTGTCAGGGGGAAATGAAAAACTGTTTTTT. This codes for CASSLVSGGNEKLFF.

Only one count was recorded for this clone. The chain employs TRBV6-1 and TRBJ2-7, with D hard to call. Between the trimmed V and J ends, which lost 7 bases and 2 bases, there was a span of 12 bases. Germline V gene lookup returns CDR1 MNHNS and CDR2 SASEGT. The CDR3 runs 13 residues. CDR3 in amino acids: CASKRSFTYEQYF. Here the CDR3 DNA reads TGTGCCAGCAAACGGAGCTTTACCTACGAGCAGTACTTC.

The chain is built from TRBV7-9 and TRBJ2-5, with 7 bases identical to TRBD2. The CDR3 length is 17 residues. Germline loops: CDR1 SEHNR, CDR2 FQNEAQ (reference sequence). The J segment lost 0 bases and the V segment lost 5 bases, leaving 12 bases of the junction unmatched. This chain's CDR3 is CASSLGASGEYQETQYF. The CDR3 DNA reads as TGTGCCAGCAGCCTTGGGGCTAGCGGTGAATACCAAGAGACCCAGTACTTC.

The chain employs TRBV5-5 and TRBJ2-5, with 11 bases that match TRBD1. Germline trimming cut 2 bases from V and 3 bases from J; bases unmatched to any gene: 6. The CDR3 length is 16 residues. CDR1 SGHKS and CDR2 YYEKEE come from the germline V gene (reference sequence). CDR3 protein: CASSFSGTGGEETQYF. In nucleotides, the CDR3 is TGTGCCAGCAGCTTTAGTGGGACAGGGGGGGAAGAGACCCAGTACTTC. Full variable domain (missing parts from reference TRBV5-5 and TRBJ2-5): DAGVTQSPTHLIKTRGQQVTLRCSPISGHKSVSWYQQVLGQGPQFIFQYYEKEERGRGNFPDRFSARQFPNYSSELNVNALLLGDSALYLCASSFSGTGGEETQYFGPGTRLLVL.